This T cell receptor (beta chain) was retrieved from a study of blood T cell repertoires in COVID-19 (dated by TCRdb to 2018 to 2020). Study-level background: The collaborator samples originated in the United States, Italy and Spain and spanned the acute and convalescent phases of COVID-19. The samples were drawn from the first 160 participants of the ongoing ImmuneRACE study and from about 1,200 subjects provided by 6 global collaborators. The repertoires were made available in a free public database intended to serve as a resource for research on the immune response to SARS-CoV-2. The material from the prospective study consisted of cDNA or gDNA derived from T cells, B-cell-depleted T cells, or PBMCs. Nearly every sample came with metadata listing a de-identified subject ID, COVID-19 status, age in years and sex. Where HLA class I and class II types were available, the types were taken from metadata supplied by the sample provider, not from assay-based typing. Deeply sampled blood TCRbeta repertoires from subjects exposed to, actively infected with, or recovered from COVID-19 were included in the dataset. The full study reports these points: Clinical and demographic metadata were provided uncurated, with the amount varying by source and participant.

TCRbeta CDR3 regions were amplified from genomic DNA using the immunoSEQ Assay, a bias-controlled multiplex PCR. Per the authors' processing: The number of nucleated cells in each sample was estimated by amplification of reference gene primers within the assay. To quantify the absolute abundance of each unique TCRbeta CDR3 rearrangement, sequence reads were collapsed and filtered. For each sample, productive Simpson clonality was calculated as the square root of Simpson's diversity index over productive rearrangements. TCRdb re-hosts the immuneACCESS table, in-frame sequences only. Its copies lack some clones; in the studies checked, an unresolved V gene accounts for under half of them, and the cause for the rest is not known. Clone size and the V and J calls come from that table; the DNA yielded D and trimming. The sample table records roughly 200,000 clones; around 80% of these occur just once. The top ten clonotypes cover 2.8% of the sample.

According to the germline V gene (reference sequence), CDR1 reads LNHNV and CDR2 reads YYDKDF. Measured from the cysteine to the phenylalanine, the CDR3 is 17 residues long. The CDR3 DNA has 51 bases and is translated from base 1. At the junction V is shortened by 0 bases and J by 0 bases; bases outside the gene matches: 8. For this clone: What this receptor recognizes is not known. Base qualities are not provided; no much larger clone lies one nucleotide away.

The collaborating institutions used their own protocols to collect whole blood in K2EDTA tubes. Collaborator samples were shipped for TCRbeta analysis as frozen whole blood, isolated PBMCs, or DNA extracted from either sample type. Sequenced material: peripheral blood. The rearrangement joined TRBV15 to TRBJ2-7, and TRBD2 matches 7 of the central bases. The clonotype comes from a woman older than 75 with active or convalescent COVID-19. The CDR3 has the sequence CATSRDRGGPSSYEQYF. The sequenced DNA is TGTGCCACCAGCAGAGATCGCGGGGGACCCAGCTCCTACGAGCAGTACTTC.